Below are 20 T cell receptor beta chains sequenced from a single sample in a study of shared clonotypes between healthy human individuals. Here immunoSEQ multiplex PCR was the method, and the copy in TCRdb shows in-frame clones only, minus some. Among 2,500,000 or so clones listed, approximately 93% were seen once. The specimen was naive CD4+ T cells from PBMCs. As to subset: CD45RA+ positively selected. The receptors shown here come from a man aged 18 to 29 in good health. Some clones in this sample may be carry-over from other donors' samples.

The chain uses TRBV28 and TRBJ2-7; possibly TRBD1 for D (6 bases). The CDR3 consists of 17 residues. Trimming removed 2 bases from V and 4 bases from J, with 21 bases in between. The germline V gene has CDR1 MDHEN and CDR2 SYDVKM. Written as DNA, the CDR3 is TGTGCCAGCAGTTTAAGCAAGTGGGGCAGGGGAACTTACGAGCAGTACTTC. This codes for CASSLSKWGRGTYEQYF.

The chain couples TRBV5-1 to TRBJ1-4; 7 bases are shared with TRBD1. J was trimmed by 6 bases and V by 1 base; bases with no gene match: 12. There are 17 residues in the CDR3. Looked up from germline, CDR1 is SGHRS and CDR2 is YFSETQ. CDR3: CASSLLGGPGGDEKLFF. In DNA form, the CDR3 reads TGCGCCAGCAGCTTGTTAGGGGGCCCAGGGGGAGATGAAAAACTGTTTTTT.

The chain couples TRBV21-1 to TRBJ1-4; the DNA was not used to check the table's D call, TRBD1. TRBV21-1 is labeled a pseudogene. This CDR3 has 14 amino acids. The CDR3 protein is CASSDRQGFEKLFF. The DNA of the CDR3 is TGTGCCAGCAGCGACCGACAGGGCTTTGAAAAACTGTTTTTT.

The chain has TRBV7-2 and TRBJ2-7; no clear D. The CDR3 is 14 residues long. The V gene's germline CDR1 is SGHTA and CDR2 FQGNSA. V lost 2 bases and J lost 5, with 13 bases in between. DNA of the CDR3: TGTGCCAGCAGCTTAAGTACCAGTTCCGACGAGCAGTACTTC. It yields the protein CASSLSTSSDEQYF.

On this clone: This sample also contains other DNA sequences that code for the same CDR3. The chain combines TRBV9 with TRBJ2-5; 14 positions match TRBD2. V shed 2 bases and J 4 bases; nucleotides not matched to a gene: 7. Germline lookup yields CDR1 SGDLS and CDR2 YYNGEE. The CDR3 contains 17 residues. The CDR3 here is CASSVEGLAGGGETQYF. In DNA, the CDR3 is TGTGCCAGCAGCGTTGAAGGACTAGCGGGAGGAGGAGAGACCCAGTACTTC.

This chain links TRBV7-8 with TRBJ2-3, with 7 bases aligning to TRBD2. Germline V lookup: CDR1 SGHVS, CDR2 FQNEAQ. The CDR3 is made up of 18 amino acids. Losses at the gene ends were 4 bases for V and 4 bases for J; bases not matched to a gene: 17. For the CDR3, the DNA is TGTGCCAGCAGCTCACGCCGGGAGCGCGGGAGTAGCGCAGATACGCAGTATTTT. It translates to CASSSRRERGSSADTQYF.

This clone was recorded only once. The genes are TRBV15 and TRBJ2-3; tentatively, D is TRBD1 (7 bases). V was cut by 7 bases and J by 0 bases, with 14 bases left in between. Germline CDR1 LNHNV, CDR2 YYDKDF (reference sequence). This CDR3 is 15 amino acids long. The CDR3: CATTKTGTSTDTQYF. The CDR3 nucleotides read TGTGCCACCACCAAGACAGGGACTAGCACAGATACGCAGTATTTT.

This chain connects TRBV25-1 to TRBJ1-2; no clear D gene. V lost 8 bases and J lost 9, with 13 bases in between. The CDR3 consists of 11 residues. The V gene's germline CDR1 is MGHDK and CDR2 SYGVNS. CDR3 in amino acids: CASQRQDRYTF. The CDR3 region has the DNA TGTGCCAGCCAACGGCAGGATCGCTACACCTTC.

The chain joins TRBV7-2 to TRBJ2-3; D is ambiguous. The V and J ends lost 1 base and 2 bases respectively, with 7 bases between them. The CDR3 has 14 amino acids. Germline V gene lookup returns CDR1 SGHTA and CDR2 FQGNSA. This CDR3 is CASSLVTYTDTQYF. The DNA of the CDR3 is TGTGCCAGCAGCTTAGTTACCTACACAGATACGCAGTATTTT.

The chain employs TRBV7-8 and TRBJ2-1, with a possible D match to TRBD1 (5 bases). Deletions cut 4 bases from V and 3 bases from J, with 10 bases between. The CDR3 is 14 amino acids. Germline values: CDR1 SGHVS, CDR2 FQNEAQ. CDR3 residues: CASSWFTGYNEQFF. In DNA form, the CDR3 reads TGTGCCAGCAGCTGGTTTACAGGCTACAATGAGCAGTTCTTC.

This CDR3 reads CASSHRPASPGGNEQFF. The CDR3 DNA reads TGCGCCAGCAGCCACCGACCCGCTAGCCCAGGGGGCAATGAGCAGTTCTTC. The rearrangement joins TRBV5-1 to TRBJ2-1; TRBD1 matches at 7 bases. The CDR3 covers 17 residues. J was trimmed by 6 bases and V by 4 bases; bases with no gene match: 16. The V gene's germline CDR1 is SGHRS and CDR2 YFSETQ.

This rearrangement joins TRBV9 to TRBJ2-7, with D perhaps TRBD1 (5 bases). Germline CDR1 SGDLS, CDR2 YYNGEE. V lost 0 bases to trimming and J lost 5 bases, with 9 bases between them. This CDR3 contains 13 residues. The CDR3 region is CASSVGPGNEQYF. Written as DNA, the CDR3 is TGTGCCAGCAGCGTAGGTCCAGGGAACGAGCAGTACTTC.

The chain uses TRBV2 and TRBJ2-7, with 9 bases that match TRBD1. V dropped 6 bases and J dropped 5; count of bases not matched to a gene: 8. The CDR3 extends over 14 amino acids. Germline values: CDR1 SNHLY, CDR2 FYNNEI. CDR3 protein: CASRGGQGIHEQYF. The CDR3 nucleotides read TGTGCCAGCAGAGGGGGACAGGGTATCCACGAGCAGTACTTC.

The rearrangement joins TRBV2 to TRBJ2-5; 7 positions match TRBD1. The germline V gene encodes CDR1 SNHLY and CDR2 FYNNEI. The CDR3 is 14 amino acids. Germline trimming cut 6 bases from V and 4 bases from J; bases unmatched to any gene: 8. For the CDR3, the DNA is TGTGCCAGCAGCCCGACAGGGACCCCAGAGACCCAGTACTTC. It is translated as CASSPTGTPETQYF.

The rearrangement uses TRBV7-2 and TRBJ2-3; 11 bases map to TRBD2. Germline V gives CDR1 SGHTA, CDR2 FQGNSA. V lost 5 bases and J lost 6; bases outside the gene matches: 4. There are 14 residues in the CDR3. The CDR3 DNA is TGTGCCAGCAGCCTACTAGCGGGAGCCGATACGCAGTATTTT. Amino acids: CASSLLAGADTQYF.

For this clone: At the DNA level, this CDR3 is encoded by other sequences in the same sample as well. V usage is TRBV5-8 and J usage is TRBJ1-4; 8 bases fit TRBD1. V lost 0 bases to trimming and J lost 7 bases; unmatched junction nucleotides: 5. There are 15 residues in the CDR3. The germline V gene has CDR1 SGHTS and CDR2 YDEGEE. The CDR3 DNA is TGTGCCAGCAGCTTGGGTCAGGGGGCGTCTGAAAAACTGTTTTTT. Protein sequence: CASSLGQGASEKLFF. Filled out from reference TRBV5-8 and TRBJ1-4, the complete variable domain reads EAGVTQSPTHLIKTRGQQATLRCSPISGHTSVYWYQQALGLGLQFLLWYDEGEERNRGNFPPRFSGRQFPNYSSELNVNALELEDSALYLCASSLGQGASEKLFFGSGTQLSVL.

J is TRBJ2-1 and V is TRBV11-2; D is possibly TRBD2 (6 bases). The CDR3 is made up of 13 amino acids. Germline V gene sequence: CDR1 SGHAT, CDR2 FQNNGV. The germline V and J ends were trimmed by 0 bases and 12 bases, with 12 bases remaining between them. The DNA for the CDR3 is TGTGCCAGCAGCTTAGATTTGGCGGGACGGCAGTTCTTC. It codes for CASSLDLAGRQFF.

This chain joins TRBV5-1 and TRBJ1-1, with D hard to call. The CDR3 contains 12 residues. CDR1 is SGHRS and CDR2 is YFSETQ in the germline V gene. Trimming took 4 bases from V and 0 from J, leaving 4 bases between them. CDR3: CASSNMNTEAFF. CDR3 nucleotide sequence: TGCGCCAGCAGCAACATGAACACTGAAGCTTTCTTT.

The chain uses TRBV5-1 and TRBJ2-1, with D unresolved. The V end lost 4 bases, the J end lost 2 bases, and 7 bases lay between the germline ends. Germline assignment: CDR1 SGHRS and CDR2 YFSETQ. CDR3 length equals 13 residues. The CDR3 reads CASSKGTYNEQFF. The CDR3 nucleotides read TGCGCCAGCAGCAAGGGAACCTACAATGAGCAGTTCTTC.

CDR3 loop: CASSKQGNNEKLFF. The CDR3 nucleotides are TGTGCCAGCAGTAAACAGGGGAATAATGAAAAACTGTTTTTT. V usage is TRBV27 and J usage is TRBJ1-4; 7 bases line up with TRBD1. The CDR3 is 14 residues long. Germline CDR1 and CDR2: MNHEY and SMNVEV (reference sequence). V trimming: 5 bases; J trimming: 4 bases; junction bases outside the gene matches: 4. The whole variable domain, filled in from reference TRBV27 and TRBJ1-4, reads EAQVTQNPRYLITVTGKKLTVTCSQNMNHEYMSWYRQDPGLGLRQIYYSMNVEVTDKGDVPEGYKVSRKEKRNFPLILESPSPNQTSLYFCASSKQGNNEKLFFGSGTQLSVL.